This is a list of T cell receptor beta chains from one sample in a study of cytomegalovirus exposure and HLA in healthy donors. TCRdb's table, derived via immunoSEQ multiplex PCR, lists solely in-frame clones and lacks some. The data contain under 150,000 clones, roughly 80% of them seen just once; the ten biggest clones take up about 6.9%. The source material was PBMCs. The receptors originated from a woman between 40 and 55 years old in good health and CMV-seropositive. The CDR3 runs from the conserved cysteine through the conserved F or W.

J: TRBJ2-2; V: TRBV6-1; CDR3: CASSRDRVWTGELFF
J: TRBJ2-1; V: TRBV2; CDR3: CASSAVAGSTSNEQFF
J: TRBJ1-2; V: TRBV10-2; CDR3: CASSESNRGGYGYTF
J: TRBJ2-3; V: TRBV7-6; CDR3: CASSRSRDTQYF
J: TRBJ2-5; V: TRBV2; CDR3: CASTGDVTQYF
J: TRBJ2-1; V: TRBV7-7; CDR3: CASSLLAGDNEQFF
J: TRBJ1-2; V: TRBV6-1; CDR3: CASSVAKNYGYTF
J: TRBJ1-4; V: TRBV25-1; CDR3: CASSALGTGREKLFF
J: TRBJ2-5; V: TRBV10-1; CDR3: CASSDSGGRETQYF
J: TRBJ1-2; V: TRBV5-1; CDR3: CASSSDGANYGYTF
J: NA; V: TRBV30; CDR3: CAWSRGTGGGEQYF